This TCR beta chain derives from a study of shared clonotypes between healthy human individuals. Study results and limitations: When naive CD4 clonotypes were compared across a few donors, 5% to 5.5% were shared.

The CDR3 spans 14 residues. The V gene's germline CDR1 is LGHNA and CDR2 YSLEER. V lost 0 bases and J lost 4, with 9 bases in between. In regard to this clone: What it binds is unknown.

Profiled with immunoSEQ multiplex PCR; TCRdb holds only in-frame clones, not every one. Of about 2 million clones listed, about 95% were seen once; the top ten hold more than 0.95%. Naive CD8 cells were CD45RO-negative, positively selected for CCR7, excluding terminally differentiated effector memory CD45RA+ cells. Input material: naive CD8+ T cells sorted from blood. The V and J genes are TRBV4-3 and TRBJ1-1; D is undetermined. The sequence derives from a man aged 18 to 29 in good health. The CDR3 nucleotides are TGCGCCAGCAGCCAAGACATGGGCATCACTGAAGCTTTCTTT. Protein: CASSQDMGITEAFF.